This TCR beta chain was captured by sequencing in a study of identical twins. Notes on the study in general: The authors noted that invariant MAIT and iNKT cells could partly confound zero-insertion analyses. Fewer insertions characterized abundant cord blood beta clonotypes, whereas memory repertoires showed none. Models, which agreed with sharing between unrelated individuals, nonetheless underestimated the out-of-frame TCR alpha sharing seen in monozygotic twins.

On this clonotype itself: The target antigen is unknown.

The junction had 16 bases not matched to a gene; V was cut back by 4 bases and J by 5 bases. This CDR3 has 18 amino acids. In germline, CDR1 is MGHDK, CDR2 SYGVNS. Each CDR3 protein gets one entry after TCRdb re-called the 5' RACE reads with MiXCR. The sample lists roughly 290,000 distinct CDR3 sequences, about 8.1% seen once, with 2.1% in the top ten. In addition, the sample was reused for a study of yellow fever vaccine responses in identical twins.

This rearrangement joins TRBV25-1 to TRBJ2-5; 10 positions agree with TRBD1. The origin of this receptor is a young woman in good health. Sequenced material: memory (CD45RO+) T cells sorted from blood. CDR3 sequence (DNA): TGTGCCAGCAGTGCCGTCGGGACAGGGGATTCTTTGGGGGAGACCCAGTACTTC. Amino acids: CASSAVGTGDSLGETQYF.